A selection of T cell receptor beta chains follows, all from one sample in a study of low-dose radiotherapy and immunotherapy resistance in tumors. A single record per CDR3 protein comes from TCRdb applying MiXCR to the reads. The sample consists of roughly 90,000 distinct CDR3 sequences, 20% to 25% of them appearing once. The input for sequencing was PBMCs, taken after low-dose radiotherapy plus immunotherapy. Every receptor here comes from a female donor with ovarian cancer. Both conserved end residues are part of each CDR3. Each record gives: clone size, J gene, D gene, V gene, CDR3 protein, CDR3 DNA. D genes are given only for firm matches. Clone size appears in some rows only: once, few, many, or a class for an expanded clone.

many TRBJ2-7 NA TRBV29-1 CSVREPGPYEQYF TGCAGCGTTAGAGAGCCAGGGCCCTACGAGCAGTACTTC
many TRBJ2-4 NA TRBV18 CASSPVGLAKNIQYF TGTGCCAGCTCACCAGTGGGGCTAGCCAAAAACATTCAGTACTTC
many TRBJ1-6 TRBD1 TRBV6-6 CASSSLQGYNSPLHF TGTGCCAGCAGTTCCTTACAGGGGTATAATTCACCCCTCCACTTT
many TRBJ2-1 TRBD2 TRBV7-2 CASSPRLAGLYNEQFF TGTGCCAGCAGCCCCCGACTAGCGGGCCTCTACAATGAGCAGTTCTTC
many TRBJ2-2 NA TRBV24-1 CATASGANTGELFF TGTGCCACCGCAAGTGGTGCGAACACCGGGGAGCTGTTTTTT
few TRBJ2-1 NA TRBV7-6 CASSLVGLGLDEQFF TGTGCCAGCAGCTTAGTAGGACTCGGTCTCGATGAGCAGTTCTTC
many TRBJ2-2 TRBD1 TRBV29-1 CSGQGARTGELFF TGCAGCGGTCAGGGGGCGAGAACCGGGGAGCTGTTTTTT
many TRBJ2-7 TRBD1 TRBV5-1 CASSPGTAYEQYF TGCGCCAGCAGCCCTGGGACAGCGTACGAGCAGTACTTC
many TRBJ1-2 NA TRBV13 CASSLPGGVGYTF TGTGCCAGCAGCTTACCGGGGGGGGTCGGCTACACCTTC
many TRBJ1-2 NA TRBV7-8 CASSLALGQREYGYTF TGTGCCAGCAGCTTAGCACTAGGACAGAGAGAGTATGGCTACACCTTC
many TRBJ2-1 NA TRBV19 CASGGVYNEQFF TGTGCCAGTGGGGGCGTCTACAATGAGCAGTTCTTC
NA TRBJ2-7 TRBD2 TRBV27 CASSFGGGGPSSYEQYF TGTGCCAGCAGTTTCGGCGGCGGGGGTCCCAGCTCCTACGAGCAGTACTTC
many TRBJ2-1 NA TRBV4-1 CASRQLGGFNEQFF TGCGCCAGCAGACAACTAGGTGGTTTCAATGAGCAGTTCTTC
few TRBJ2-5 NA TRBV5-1 CASSFSLLAEETQYF TGCGCCAGCAGCTTCAGTTTACTAGCCGAAGAGACCCAGTACTTC
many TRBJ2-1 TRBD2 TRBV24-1 CATSETSGSSSEQFF TGTGCCACCAGTGAGACTAGCGGGAGCTCGAGTGAGCAGTTCTTC
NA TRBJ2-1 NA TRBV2 CASALRSGVGPSSYNEQFF TGTGCCAGTGCCCTACGGTCTGGGGTCGGCCCGAGCTCCTACAATGAGCAGTTCTTC
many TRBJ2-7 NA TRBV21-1 CASSKGGILANTPYEQYF TGTGCCAGCAGCAAAGGGGGAATACTAGCAAATACTCCCTACGAGCAGTACTTC
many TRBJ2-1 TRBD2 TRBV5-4 CASSLQTSVRDEQFF TGTGCCAGCAGCTTGCAGACTAGCGTTAGGGATGAGCAGTTCTTC
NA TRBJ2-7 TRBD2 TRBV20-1 CSAPRLAGHNEQYF TGCAGTGCTCCCCGACTAGCGGGACACAACGAGCAGTACTTC
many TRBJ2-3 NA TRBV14 CASSLLGDTQYF TGTGCCAGCAGTTTACTAGGAGATACGCAGTATTTT
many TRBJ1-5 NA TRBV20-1 CSASVNRHSNQPQHF TGCAGTGCTAGCGTAAACAGACATAGCAATCAGCCCCAGCATTTT
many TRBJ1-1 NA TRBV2 CASSRGPEAFF TGTGCCAGCAGTCGGGGCCCTGAAGCTTTCTTT
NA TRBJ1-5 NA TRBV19 CASNTDNPGGNRPRHF TGTGCCAGTAATACCGACAACCCGGGCGGCAATCGGCCCCGGCATTTT
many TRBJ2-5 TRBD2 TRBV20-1 CSASGLAFPETQYF TGCAGTGCTTCGGGACTAGCGTTTCCGGAGACCCAGTACTTC
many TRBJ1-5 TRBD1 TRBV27 CATSDRTGAGNQPQHF TGTGCCACCAGTGACCGTACAGGGGCCGGCAATCAGCCCCAGCATTTT
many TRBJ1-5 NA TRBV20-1 CSALPGRNNQPQHF TGCAGTGCCCTACCAGGACGGAATAATCAGCCCCAGCATTTT
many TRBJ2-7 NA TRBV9 CASSKGASSYEQYF TGTGCCAGCAGCAAAGGGGCAAGCTCCTACGAGCAGTACTTC
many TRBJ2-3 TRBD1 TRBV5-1 CASRDRATDTQYF TGCGCCAGCCGGGACAGGGCCACAGATACGCAGTATTTT
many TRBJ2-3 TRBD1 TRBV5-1 CASSENTGASTDTQYF TGCGCCAGCAGCGAAAATACAGGGGCTAGCACAGATACGCAGTATTTT
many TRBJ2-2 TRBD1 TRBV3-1 CASSVDRTNTGELFF TGTGCCAGCAGCGTGGACAGGACCAACACCGGGGAGCTGTTTTTT
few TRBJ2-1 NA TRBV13 CASSLTVGSSYNEQFF TGTGCCAGCAGCTTAACAGTCGGGAGCTCCTACAATGAGCAGTTCTTC
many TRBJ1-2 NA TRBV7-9 CASSSGTYGYTF TGTGCCAGCAGCAGTGGAACCTATGGCTACACCTTC
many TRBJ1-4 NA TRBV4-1 CATRKWNRDNEKLFF TGCGCCACCAGGAAATGGAATAGGGATAATGAAAAACTGTTTTTT
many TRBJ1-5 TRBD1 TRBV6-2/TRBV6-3 CASSYSKGQGTQPQHF TGTGCCAGCAGTTACTCGAAGGGACAGGGCACTCAGCCCCAGCATTTT